These T cell receptor beta chains were read from a single sample in a study of T cell changes during pregnancy in multiple sclerosis. Profiling relied on immunoSEQ multiplex PCR, and the TCRdb table lists in-frame clones only, not all of them. The sample holds 80,000 or so clones; 92% are singletons and the top ten take over 1.1%. The sample in question was peripheral blood, obtained before pregnancy. These receptors all come from a female donor with multiple sclerosis, enrolled in a pregnancy study. Both conserved end residues are part of each CDR3. A D gene is named only where the DNA matches it firmly. Part of the rows lack a size; the others show once, few, many or a class for expanded clones.

>TRBV19|TRBJ1-1|14|once|TRBD1
CASSIAPGTGGAFF
TGTGCCAGTAGTATAGCCCCTGGGACAGGGGGAGCTTTCTTT
>TRBV6-4|TRBJ2-7|13|.|TRBD1
CASSDSTGDEQYF
TGTGCCAGCAGTGACTCGACAGGGGACGAGCAGTACTTC
>TRBV6-5|TRBJ2-7|15|.|TRBD1
CASSYSGQSSYEQYF
TGTGCCAGCAGTTACTCGGGACAGAGCTCCTACGAGCAGTACTTC
>TRBV11-2|TRBJ2-7|13|.|.
CASSLERGDKQYF
TGTGCCAGCAGCTTAGAACGGGGAGACAAGCAGTACTTC
>TRBV2|TRBJ2-3|13|.|TRBD1
CASNPTGADTQYF
TGTGCCAGCAACCCGACAGGGGCTGATACGCAGTATTTT
>TRBV6-1|TRBJ1-4|15|few|TRBD1
CASSRKTGGEEKLFF
TGTGCCAGCAGTCGTAAGACAGGGGGCGAGGAAAAACTGTTTTTT
>TRBV7-9|TRBJ2-5|15|.|TRBD1
CASSLTRQGAQTQYF
TGTGCCAGCAGTCTTACTAGACAGGGGGCCCAGACCCAGTACTTC
>TRBV2|TRBJ2-1|11|.|.
CASRGPNEQFF
TGTGCCAGCAGGGGGCCCAATGAGCAGTTCTTC
>TRBV6-1|TRBJ2-1|14|.|.
CASRRETAHNEQFF
TGTGCCAGCAGGAGGGAAACTGCACACAATGAGCAGTTCTTC
>TRBV27|TRBJ2-3|17|.|TRBD2
CASRPLGLGNFTDTQYF
TGTGCCAGCAGGCCCTTAGGACTAGGGAACTTCACAGATACGCAGTATTTT
>TRBV5-4|TRBJ2-3|17|.|TRBD2
CASSLPGTSGGADTQYF
TGTGCCAGCAGTTTGCCCGGGACTAGCGGGGGGGCAGATACGCAGTATTTT
>TRBV11-2|TRBJ1-1|15|.|TRBD1
CASSLNRDRAPEAFF
TGTGCCAGCAGCTTGAACCGGGACAGGGCCCCTGAAGCTTTCTTT
>TRBV12-5|TRBJ1-1|16|.|TRBD1
CASGYGQGPRNTEAFF
TGTGCTAGTGGTTACGGACAGGGGCCCAGGAACACTGAAGCTTTCTTT
>TRBV29-1|TRBJ2-6|17|.|TRBD1
CSAKGDRGDSGANVLTF
TGCAGCGCAAAAGGAGACAGGGGAGACTCTGGGGCCAACGTCCTGACTTTC
>TRBV18|TRBJ2-3|16|once|.
CASSPRRGGGTDTQYF
TGTGCCAGCTCACCTCGGCGAGGGGGTGGCACAGATACGCAGTATTTT
>TRBV19|TRBJ1-3|17|.|.
CASSIVFSGGAGNTIYF
TGTGCCAGTAGTATAGTTTTTTCGGGGGGAGCTGGAAACACCATATATTTT
>TRBV18|TRBJ1-1|15|.|TRBD1
CASSPAGTVNTEAFF
TGTGCCAGCTCACCGGCCGGGACAGTTAACACTGAAGCTTTCTTT
>TRBV5-8|TRBJ1-4|15|.|TRBD1
CASSLGQGTNEKLFF
TGTGCCAGCAGCTTGGGACAGGGAACTAATGAAAAACTGTTTTTT
>TRBV5-1|TRBJ1-5|14|.|TRBD1
CASSLNTGEQPQHF
TGCGCCAGCAGCTTGAATACAGGGGAACAGCCCCAGCATTTT
>TRBV19|TRBJ1-2|13|.|.
CASSDAGPGGYTF
TGTGCCAGTAGTGACGCGGGTCCGGGGGGCTACACCTTC
>TRBV18|TRBJ1-5|15|.|.
CASSPGTLSNQPQHF
TGTGCCAGCTCACCGGGCACCCTTAGCAATCAGCCCCAGCATTTT
>TRBV15|TRBJ2-1|16|.|.
CATSTNLPGAYNEQFF
TGTGCCACCAGCACAAACCTGCCGGGGGCCTACAATGAGCAGTTCTTC